This TCR beta chain is from a study of PD-1 blockade in classical Hodgkin lymphoma. Measured with immunoSEQ multiplex PCR; TCRdb has only the in-frame clones, and not every one. The sample has approximately 16,000 clones, about 82% seen once. This CDR3 has 16 residues. The J segment lost 4 bases and the V segment lost 5 bases, leaving 7 bases of the junction unmatched. Germline assignment: CDR1 SGHTA and CDR2 FQGNSA. Study results and caveats: Repertoire differences lack defined causes, possibly disease activity or prior therapy. Diminished baseline TCR diversity has been reported in newly diagnosed patients relative to healthy donors.

Concerning this clone itself: The antigen is not known.

Stated time point: newly diagnosed, previously untreated cHL patient sample. Thawed PBMCs were the source of CD4+ T cells, purified by magnetic negative selection. Input material: CD4+ T cells from blood. The TCR was taken from a human donor with classical Hodgkin lymphoma. The V and J genes are TRBV7-2 and TRBJ2-3, with 12 bases lining up with TRBD1. Here the CDR3 DNA reads TGTGCCAGCAGCCTAATGGGACAGGGGGCAGCAGATACGCAGTATTTT. The encoded protein is CASSLMGQGAADTQYF.